This T cell receptor beta chain was profiled in a study of Ad26.COV2.S vaccination and SARS-CoV-2 variants (dated by TCRdb to the early 2020s). Describing the broader study: Donors in the vaccine arm were drawn from COV1001, a multicentre, randomized, double-blind, placebo-controlled phase I-IIa trial testing Ad26.COV2.S in healthy adults. Ad26.COV2.S was administered intramuscularly at a dose of 5x10^10 or 1x10^11 viral particles, either as one shot or as two shots given 56 days apart. TCRbeta repertoire sequencing was used to assess the specificity and breadth of SARS-CoV-2-reactive T cell receptors after Ad26.COV2.S vaccination. A total of around 32 samples were included in the TCR-sequenced set, comprising roughly 19 Ad26.COV2.S vaccine recipients, 5 placebo recipients and 8 SARS-CoV-2 convalescent individuals. Participants in the trial were split at random into five groups of five each, receiving low-dose or high-dose Ad26.COV2.S once or twice, or else placebo on both occasions. Investigators remained blinded to trial group allocation during experiments and outcome assessment. The study at large found these results: The study was not powered for comparison of responses between vaccine doses or regimens. Vaccine and placebo recipients had similar non-spike TCR breadth, a finding consistent with the vaccine containing only spike. After vaccination, spike-specific CD8+ and CD4+ T cell responses were reported to show substantial breadth. The authors noted that total T cell responses may have been underestimated by the TCR breadth and depth analyses. Ad26.COV2.S recipients had higher spike-specific TCR breadth than placebo recipients (P = 0.0014).

TCRbeta CDR3 regions were sequenced with the immunoSEQ Assay. After extraction, genomic DNA underwent amplification by bias-controlled multiplex PCR, followed by high-throughput sequencing. From the authors' description of their analysis: To quantify the absolute abundance of each unique TCRbeta CDR3 region, sequences were collapsed and filtered. Usable DNA was measured by amplifying reference genes present in all nucleated cells, and TCRbeta template counts were normalized to that usable DNA to estimate T cell fraction. Repertoire TCRs were annotated as SARS-CoV-2-specific by exact matching of V gene, CDR3 amino acid sequence and J gene to a known reactive TCR set. MIRA supplied the reference SARS-CoV-2 TCR set, which was filtered for enrichment in COVID-19-positive ImmuneCODE repertoires so that public or cross-reactive TCRs were removed. Drawing on the MIRA antigens, annotated TCRs were analysed further at the level of specific ORF or position within ORF. Breadth was defined as annotated unique rearrangements over total unique productive rearrangements; depth was the summed frequency of those rearrangements. Group comparisons of TCR breadth used two-sided Wilcoxon rank-sum tests. TCRdb took over this immuneACCESS table, retaining in-frame rearrangements with V and J assigned. Such tables are incomplete; in checked studies, under half of the missing clones stem from an unresolved V gene, and the remainder is unexplained. The DNA gave D and trimming, while V, J and clone size come from that table. This sample lists 350,000 to 450,000 clones; about nine tenths were detected once. In total, the top ten clones hold 1.9% of the sample.

With respect to this clone: The antigen it recognizes is unknown. No base qualities exist here, and no much larger clone lies one base off it.

The treatment or condition label, read with the paper, signifies: roughly 20 received Ad26.COV2.S at low or high dose, single or two shots; roughly 5 received placebo; per-sample allocation not given. Repertoires of vaccine and placebo recipients were sequenced from samples taken on day 63 after the first injection. Cohort 1b enrolled roughly 25 adults aged 18-55 years at a single site in Boston, USA, between 29 July and 7 August 2020. Ad26.COV2.S consisted of a replication-incompetent adenovirus type 26 vector by which a prefusion-stabilized SARS-CoV-2 spike protein from the original Wuhan strain was expressed. There are 15 amino acids in the CDR3, from cysteine to phenylalanine inclusive. Only CDR3 DNA remains: 45 bases, in frame from the first base. CDR1 is given as MNHEY and CDR2 as SMNVEV, both from the germline V gene (reference sequence). V is cut back by 1 base and J by 5 bases, with 2 bases in the junction unmatched.

The receptor was isolated from a person aged 18-60 years who received the Ad26.COV2.S COVID-19 vaccine or a placebo. The sample here was peripheral blood, taken in a trial of Ad26.COV2.S vaccine versus placebo. The chain uses TRBV27 and TRBJ2-2, with 9 bases matching TRBD2. In nucleotide form, the sequence is TGTGCCAGCAGTTTATTAGCGGGAGTAACCGGGGAGCTGTTTTTT. Its protein product is CASSLLAGVTGELFF.